The 21 T cell receptor beta chains presented below share a single source sample, sequenced in a study of molecular identifiers for immune sequencing clone quantification. TCRdb re-called the PCR reads through MiXCR, storing one row per CDR3 protein. The table lists under 100,000 distinct CDR3 sequences, more than 20% of them singletons. The specimen was naive CD8+ T cells from blood, with Jurkat cell RNA spiked in. Described subset: FACS-sorted CD8+CD4-CCR7+CD45RA+ naive T cells. The receptors here all came from a human donor in good health. Some libraries in this study had Jurkat cell RNA spiked in.

This clonotype showed up many times. The J gene is TRBJ2-7, the V gene TRBV27; 10 nucleotides match TRBD1. CDR3 length: 16 residues. Germline values: CDR1 MNHEY, CDR2 SMNVEV (reference sequence). Losses at the gene ends were 7 bases for V and 0 bases for J; bases not matched to a gene: 9. This chain's CDR3 is CASKTGGPGSSYEQYF. The CDR3 bases are TGTGCCAGCAAGACAGGGGGCCCCGGAAGCTCCTACGAGCAGTACTTC.

There are a few counts of this clonotype. The V and J genes are TRBV9 and TRBJ1-5; 7 nucleotides line up with TRBD1. CDR3 length: 16 residues. From germline, CDR1 is SGDLS and CDR2 YYNGEE. Trimming took 2 bases from V and 4 from J; bases not matched to a gene: 9. The CDR3, as DNA: TGTGCCAGCAGCGTTGGGGGGACAGCAAATAATCAGCCCCAGCATTTT. Translated, it gives CASSVGGTANNQPQHF. The variable domain in full, with the rest retrieved from reference TRBV9 and TRBJ1-5, is DSGVTQTPKHLITATGQRVTLRCSPRSGDLSVYWYQQSLDQGLQFLIQYYNGEERAKGNILERFSAQQFPDLHSELNLSSLELGDSALYFCASSVGGTANNQPQHFGDGTRLSIL.

This sequence joins TRBV24-1 and TRBJ2-1; 14 nucleotides align to TRBD2. Germline V lookup: CDR1 KGHDR, CDR2 SFDVKD. With V trimmed by 4 bases and J by 8 bases, 6 bases remained unmatched. This CDR3 comprises 16 residues. The DNA of the CDR3 is TGTGCCACCAGTGACCCCGGGACTAGCGGGAGCTATGAGCAGTTCTTC. Translated, it gives CATSDPGTSGSYEQFF.

This clonotype showed up just a few times. V usage is TRBV29-1 and J usage is TRBJ2-2; the match to TRBD2 covers 8 bases. The ends lost 3 bases at V and 9 bases at J; junction bases unmatched: 9. The length of the CDR3 is 14 residues. Germline lookup yields CDR1 SQVTM and CDR2 ANQGSEA. The CDR3 sequence is CSVEYREGSWELFF. The CDR3 DNA follows: TGCAGCGTTGAGTATCGGGAGGGATCCTGGGAGCTGTTTTTT.

This clonotype was seen more than once but under ten times. The CDR3: CSASGRPNSGNTIYF. Written as DNA, the CDR3 is TGCAGTGCTAGCGGCAGGCCCAACTCTGGAAACACCATATATTTT. The genes are TRBV20-1 and TRBJ1-3; D ambiguous. Trimming took 3 bases from V and 0 from J, leaving 12 bases between them. This CDR3 spans 15 amino acids. Germline assignment: CDR1 DFQATT and CDR2 SNEGSKA (reference sequence).

The rearrangement uses TRBV30 and TRBJ2-3, with 13 bases lining up with TRBD2. Looked up from germline, CDR1 is GTSNPN and CDR2 is SVGIG (reference sequence). J gave up 2 bases and V 8 bases, and 4 bases lay outside the gene matches. The CDR3 runs to 14 residues. The CDR3 DNA is TGTGCCCAGGGACTAGCGGGGCCCACAGATACGCAGTATTTT. Its translation: CAQGLAGPTDTQYF.

There are many counts of this clonotype. The gene calls are TRBV2 and TRBJ1-4, with D hard to call. Trimming cost V 0 bases and J 1 base, with 3 bases left between them. Germline V gene data show CDR1 as SNHLY and CDR2 as FYNNEI. This CDR3 has 14 residues. CDR3 nucleotide sequence: TGTGCCAGCAGTGAAGCTATAACTAATGAAAAACTGTTTTTT. It yields the protein CASSEAITNEKLFF.

The chain couples TRBV6-6 to TRBJ1-1, with D hard to call. V lost 6 bases, J lost 3 bases, and 11 bases lay in between. Germline CDR1 reads MNHNY; CDR2 reads SVGAGI (reference sequence). CDR3 size: 13 residues. DNA for the CDR3: TGTGCCAGCAGACCGAATCGGTACACTGAAGCTTTCTTT. It translates to CASRPNRYTEAFF.

The chain combines TRBV11-3 with TRBJ2-7, with 10 bases aligning to TRBD1. Germline V lookup: CDR1 SGHNT, CDR2 YENEEA. The trim removed 4 bases at V and 5 bases at J, leaving 11 bases unmatched. The CDR3 consists of 16 residues. CDR3 in amino acids: CASSSPPPDRGNEQYF. In DNA, the CDR3 is TGTGCCAGCAGCTCACCCCCCCCGGACAGGGGGAACGAGCAGTACTTC.

In its sample, this clonotype was seen many times. CDR3 sequence: CASSHPGGNQPQHF. CDR3 DNA sequence: TGTGCCAGCAGCCACCCAGGGGGCAATCAGCCCCAGCATTTT. The chain combines TRBV12-3 or TRBV12-4 with TRBJ1-5, with D perhaps TRBD1 (6 bases). V was cut by 6 bases and J by 2 bases, with 11 bases left in between. The CDR3 is 14 amino acids.

This clonotype has only a few counts. The chain employs TRBV13 and TRBJ2-7, with 8 bases identical to TRBD2. This CDR3 region has 16 residues. V lost 4 bases, J lost 4 bases, and 12 bases stayed unmatched. CDR1 and CDR2 (germline): PRHDT, FYEKMQ (reference sequence). The CDR3 DNA follows: TGTGCCAGCAGCTCCGGGCCGGGACTAGGATTGTACGAGCAGTACTTC. This codes for CASSSGPGLGLYEQYF.

The CDR3 DNA is TGCGCCAGCAGCCAAGACCGAACAGGGGCCGTATCCTACGAGCAGTACTTC. It translates to CASSQDRTGAVSYEQYF. The chain couples TRBV4-3 to TRBJ2-7, with 7 bases identical to TRBD1. CDR1 is LGHNA, CDR2 YSLEER, per germline. This CDR3 is 17 amino acids long. V lost 0 bases and J lost 1; bases outside the gene matches: 9.

This clonotype was detected only a few times. It may be a read error: a sequence one base away is much more abundant. This sequence joins TRBV4-3 and TRBJ2-7, with TRBD2 matching 11 bases. The CDR3 totals 15 residues. Germline V gene sequence: CDR1 LGHNA, CDR2 YSLEER. The CDR3 is CVSSPGLAGGYEQYF. The CDR3 DNA follows: TGCGTCAGCAGCCCAGGGCTAGCGGGGGGTTACGAGCAGTACTTC.

The table lists this clonotype with many counts. V is TRBV29-1 and J is TRBJ2-7; a possible D gene is TRBD2 (5 bases). Germline loops: CDR1 SQVTM, CDR2 ANQGSEA. Trimming cost V 6 bases and J 3 bases, with 15 bases left between them. The CDR3 is 13 amino acids. The CDR3 nucleotides are TGCAGCGTCATAGACACGGAGGTCTACGAGCAGTACTTC. Encoded protein: CSVIDTEVYEQYF.

The rearrangement joins TRBV4-1 to TRBJ2-3; 7 nucleotides agree with TRBD2. The CDR3 is 17 residues long. Germline V CDR1 and CDR2: MGHRA, YSYEKL. V lost 0 bases to trimming and J lost 6 bases; unmatched junction nucleotides: 12. The CDR3 sequence: CASSQDPHIREDDTQYF. The CDR3 DNA is TGCGCCAGCAGCCAAGATCCCCATATCCGGGAGGACGATACGCAGTATTTT.

The chain carries TRBV9 and TRBJ2-7; either TRBD1 or TRBD2 may supply D (5 bases each). V was shortened by 3 bases and J by 0 bases, with 10 bases between the two germline ends. Germline V gives CDR1 SGDLS, CDR2 YYNGEE. The CDR3 spans 14 residues. The CDR3 coding sequence is TGTGCCAGCAGCGCCACCGGGGCCTCCTACGAGCAGTACTTC. Its translation is CASSATGASYEQYF.

V gene TRBV5-1 combines with J gene TRBJ2-7; 10 nucleotides align to TRBD1. V was clipped by 4 bases and J by 0 bases; unmatched bases: 4. The germline V gene has CDR1 SGHRS and CDR2 YFSETQ. The CDR3 has 15 amino acids. CDR3 residues: CASSVGQGNSYEQYF. CDR3 nucleotides: TGCGCCAGCAGCGTGGGACAGGGGAACTCCTACGAGCAGTACTTC. The full variable domain, with the rest looked up from reference TRBV5-1 and TRBJ2-7, is KAGVTQTPRYLIKTRGQQVTLSCSPISGHRSVSWYQQTPGQGLQFLFEYFSETQRNKGNFPGRFSGRQFSNSRSEMNVSTLELGDSALYLCASSVGQGNSYEQYFGPGTRLTVT.

Note on this clonotype: A read error may explain this, as a much larger clone is one base away. The chain has TRBV5-6 and TRBJ2-5, with D perhaps given as TRBD1 or TRBD2 (6 bases each). Germline loops: CDR1 SGHDT, CDR2 YYEEEE. This CDR3 is 14 amino acids long. Here the CDR3 DNA reads TGTGCCAGCAGCTACGGGACTCTCAACAGGGCCCAGAACTTC. It is translated as CASSYGTLNRAQNF.

Note on this clonotype: A read error may account for a junction end that differs from germline. The chain is built from TRBV28 and TRBJ2-7; 7 bases fit TRBD1. CDR3 size: 13 residues. Germline assignment: CDR1 MDHEN and CDR2 SYDVKM. The CDR3: CASRGTARDEQSF. The CDR3, as DNA: TGTGCCAGCAGAGGGACAGCACGGGACGAGCAGTCCTTC.

This clonotype was counted only a few times. This sequence joins TRBV3-1 and TRBJ1-4; 12 nucleotides agree with TRBD1. V was clipped by 0 bases and J by 4 bases; unmatched bases: 6. Germline CDR1 LGHDT, CDR2 YNNKEL (reference sequence). There are 18 residues in the CDR3. The CDR3 here is CASSQDWGQGASNEKLFF. CDR3 sequence (DNA): TGTGCCAGCAGCCAAGATTGGGGACAGGGGGCAAGTAATGAAAAACTGTTTTTT.

A few counts support this clonotype. This sequence joins TRBV6-2 or TRBV6-3 and TRBJ1-1, with 7 positions matching TRBD1. The length of the CDR3 is 13 residues. Germline V CDR1 and CDR2: MNHEY, SVGEGT. V lost 5 bases and J lost 5; bases outside the gene matches: 5. The CDR3 DNA sequence: TGTGCCAGCAGTCAAGGGGGCTATACTGAAGCTTTCTTT. Translated, it gives CASSQGGYTEAFF.